These 6 T cell receptor beta chains were all obtained from the same sample, sequenced in a study of Tregs in tolerant kidney transplant recipients. Generated by immunoSEQ multiplex PCR, the TCRdb table keeps only in-frame clones and is missing some. This sample has 98,000 or so clones, with nearly 90% found just once. Sample: CD4+ T cells from blood, taken before the transplant. The origin of the receptors is a human donor who received a combined kidney and bone marrow transplant.

V is TRBV10-2 and J is TRBJ2-5, with 8 bases aligning to TRBD2. Germline V gene sequence: CDR1 WSHSY, CDR2 SAAADI. CDR3 length equals 15 residues. Unmatched junction bases numbered 7, after V lost 7 bases and J lost 0 bases. The CDR3 bases are TGCGCCAGCAAGGAACTAGCGGTATACCAAGAGACCCAGTACTTC. Translating it yields CASKELAVYQETQYF.

The rearrangement joins TRBV10-3 to TRBJ2-3; 11 nucleotides agree with TRBD2. V shed 6 bases and J 5 bases; nucleotides not matched to a gene: 10. Germline values: CDR1 ENHRY, CDR2 SYGVKD. The length of the CDR3 is 16 residues. DNA of the CDR3: TGTGCCATCAGCTCGGGACTAGCGGACCCCGAAGATACGCAGTATTTT. It encodes CAISSGLADPEDTQYF.

V and J are TRBV18 and TRBJ2-1; 12 nucleotides align to TRBD1. V trimming: 3 bases; J trimming: 7 bases; junction bases outside the gene matches: 10. Per germline, CDR1 KGHSH and CDR2 LQKENI. The CDR3 consists of 17 residues. The CDR3 DNA reads TGTGCCAGCTCACCCCCGATCGGGACAGGGGGCTGGAATGAGCAGTTCTTC. This gives the protein CASSPPIGTGGWNEQFF.

This chain joins TRBV28 and TRBJ1-5, with 10 bases aligning to TRBD1. With V trimmed by 3 bases and J by 9 bases, 17 bases remained unmatched. CDR1 and CDR2 (germline): MDHEN, SYDVKM. The CDR3 has 18 residues. The CDR3 region is CASSLTFLRGQGISPQHF. CDR3 DNA: TGTGCCAGCAGTTTGACATTCTTACGGGGACAGGGGATTTCGCCCCAGCATTTT.

This clone was seen once. The chain combines TRBV4-1 with TRBJ1-1; D ambiguous. With 4 bases removed from V and 0 bases from J, the gap between germline ends came to 18 bases. CDR3 length: 17 amino acids. Germline V CDR1 and CDR2: MGHRA, YSYEKL. DNA for the CDR3: TGCGCCAGCAGCCTCGGAGGCACAGCCATTGTGAACACTGAAGCTTTCTTT. Its protein is CASSLGGTAIVNTEAFF.

The rearrangement joins TRBV18 to TRBJ1-6; D uncertain. Germline V lookup: CDR1 KGHSH, CDR2 LQKENI. Trimming left V 3 bases short and J 6 bases short, with 12 bases between. The CDR3 totals 15 residues. The CDR3 loop is CASSPVGSGNSPLHF. The CDR3 nucleotides are TGTGCCAGCTCACCGGTAGGCAGCGGTAATTCACCCCTCCACTTT.